This T cell receptor beta chain was identified during a study of shared clonotypes between healthy human individuals. Overall study: The cohort had two women and a few men, ages 18 to 49.

The germline gives CDR1 SQVTM, CDR2 ANQGSEA. The trim removed 6 bases at V and 6 bases at J, leaving 8 bases unmatched. There are 14 residues in the CDR3. Regarding the study as a whole: Relative to clonotypes present in all four donors, those not shared had lower generation probabilities. Between four donors, naive CD4 clonotypes were shared at a level of about 5%. Sharing of clonotypes among donors was expected to vary with sequencing depth.

As for this clone: The antigen is unknown.

Naive CD8 isolation took CD45RO-negative cells positively selected for CCR7 and excluded terminally differentiated effector memory CD45RA+ cells. Profiled with immunoSEQ multiplex PCR; TCRdb holds only in-frame clones, not every one. The sample has 700,000 to 950,000 clones, 95% to 97% seen once. The source material was naive CD8+ T cells sorted from blood. The rearrangement uses TRBV29-1 and TRBJ2-4, with 10 bases lining up with TRBD2. The receptor was derived from a man younger than 40 in good health. The CDR3 DNA reads TGCAGCGTGCGTAGTAGCGGGAGGAGAAACATTCAGTACTTC. It encodes CSVRSSGRRNIQYF. Filled out from reference TRBV29-1 and TRBJ2-4, the complete variable domain reads SAVISQKPSRDICQRGTSLTIQCQVDSQVTMMFWYRQQPGQSLTLIATANQGSEATYESGFVIDKFPISRPNLTFSTLTVSNMSPEDSSIYLCSVRSSGRRNIQYFGAGTRLSVL.